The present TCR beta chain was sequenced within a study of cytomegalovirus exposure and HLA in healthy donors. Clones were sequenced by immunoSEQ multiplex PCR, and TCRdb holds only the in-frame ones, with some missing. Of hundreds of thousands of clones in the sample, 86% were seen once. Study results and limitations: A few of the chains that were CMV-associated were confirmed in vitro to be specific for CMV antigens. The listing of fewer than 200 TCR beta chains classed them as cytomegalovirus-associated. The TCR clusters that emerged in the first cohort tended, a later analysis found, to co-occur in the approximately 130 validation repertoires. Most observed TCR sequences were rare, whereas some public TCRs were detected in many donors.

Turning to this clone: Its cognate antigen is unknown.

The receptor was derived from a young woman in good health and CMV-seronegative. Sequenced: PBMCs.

The CDR3: CASNVLATDTQYF. CDR3 bases: TGTGCCAGCAACGTCCTAGCGACAGATACGCAGTATTTT. The genes are TRBV2 and TRBJ2-3, with D tentatively TRBD2 (6 bases). Germline V CDR1 and CDR2: SNHLY, FYNNEI. The CDR3 spans 13 residues. Trimming took 7 bases from V and 3 from J, leaving 11 bases between them.